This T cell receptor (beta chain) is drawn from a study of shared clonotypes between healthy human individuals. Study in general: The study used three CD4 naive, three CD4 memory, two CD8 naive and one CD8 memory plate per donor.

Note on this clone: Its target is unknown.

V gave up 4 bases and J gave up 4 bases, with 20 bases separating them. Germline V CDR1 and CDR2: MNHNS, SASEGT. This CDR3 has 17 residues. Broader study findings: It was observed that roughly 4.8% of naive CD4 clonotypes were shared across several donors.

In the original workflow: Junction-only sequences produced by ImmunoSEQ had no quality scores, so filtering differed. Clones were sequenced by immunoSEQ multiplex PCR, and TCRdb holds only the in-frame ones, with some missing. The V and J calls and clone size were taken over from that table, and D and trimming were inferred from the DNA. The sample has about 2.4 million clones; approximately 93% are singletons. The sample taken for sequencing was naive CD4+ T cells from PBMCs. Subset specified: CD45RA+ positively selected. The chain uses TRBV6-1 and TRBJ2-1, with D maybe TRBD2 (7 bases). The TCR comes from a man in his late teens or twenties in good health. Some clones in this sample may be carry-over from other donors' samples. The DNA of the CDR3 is TGTGCCAGCAGTGGGGGGGCTAGCGGAACCGTATACAATGAGCAGTTCTTC. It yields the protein CASSGGASGTVYNEQFF.